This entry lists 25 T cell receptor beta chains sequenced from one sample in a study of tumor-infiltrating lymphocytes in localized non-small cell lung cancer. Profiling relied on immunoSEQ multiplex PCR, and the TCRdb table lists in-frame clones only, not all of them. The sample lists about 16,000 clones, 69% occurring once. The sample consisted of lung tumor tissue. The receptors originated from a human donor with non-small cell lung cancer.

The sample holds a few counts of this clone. CDR3 sequence reads: CASSLESGAPYNEQFF. The CDR3 DNA sequence: TGTGCCAGCAGCTTAGAGTCGGGGGCCCCCTACAATGAGCAGTTCTTC. The chain joins TRBV11-2 to TRBJ2-1; D is tentatively TRBD1 or TRBD2 (6 bases each). Per germline, CDR1 SGHAT and CDR2 FQNNGV. V was cut by 0 bases and J by 2 bases, with 11 bases left in between. The CDR3 length is 16 residues.

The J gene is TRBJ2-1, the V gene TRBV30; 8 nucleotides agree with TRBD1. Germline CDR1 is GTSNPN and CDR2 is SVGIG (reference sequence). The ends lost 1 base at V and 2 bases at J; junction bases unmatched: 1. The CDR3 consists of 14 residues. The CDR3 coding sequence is TGTGCCTGGAGTGCGGGACAGGCCTACAATGAGCAGTTCTTC. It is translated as CAWSAGQAYNEQFF.

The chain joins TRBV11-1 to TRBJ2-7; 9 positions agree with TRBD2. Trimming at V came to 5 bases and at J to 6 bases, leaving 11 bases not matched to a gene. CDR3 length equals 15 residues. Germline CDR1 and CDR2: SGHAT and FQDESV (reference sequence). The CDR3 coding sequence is TGTGCCAGCAGCCCCACCGGACTAGCGCTGGGCGAGCAGTACTTC. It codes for CASSPTGLALGEQYF.

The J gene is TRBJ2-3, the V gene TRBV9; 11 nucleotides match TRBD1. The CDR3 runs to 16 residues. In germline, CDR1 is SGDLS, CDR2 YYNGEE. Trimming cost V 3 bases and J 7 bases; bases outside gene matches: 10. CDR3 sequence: CASSAGTGGTRNTQYF. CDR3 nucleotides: TGTGCCAGCAGCGCCGGGACAGGGGGGACTAGGAATACGCAGTATTTT.

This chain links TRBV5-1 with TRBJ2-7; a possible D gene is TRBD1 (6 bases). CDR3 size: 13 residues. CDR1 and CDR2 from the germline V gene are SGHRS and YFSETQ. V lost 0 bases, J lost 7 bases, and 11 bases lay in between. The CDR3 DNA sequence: TGCGCCAGCAGCTTGGCGGAAGGGGGAGAGCAGTACTTC. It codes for CASSLAEGGEQYF.

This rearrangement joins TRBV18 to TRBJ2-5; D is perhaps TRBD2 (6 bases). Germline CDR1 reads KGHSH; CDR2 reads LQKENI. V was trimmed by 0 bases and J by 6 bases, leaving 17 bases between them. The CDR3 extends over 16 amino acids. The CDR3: CASSPPAGSLGKTQYF. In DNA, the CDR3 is TGTGCCAGCTCACCACCCGCGGGGAGCCTCGGGAAGACCCAGTACTTC.

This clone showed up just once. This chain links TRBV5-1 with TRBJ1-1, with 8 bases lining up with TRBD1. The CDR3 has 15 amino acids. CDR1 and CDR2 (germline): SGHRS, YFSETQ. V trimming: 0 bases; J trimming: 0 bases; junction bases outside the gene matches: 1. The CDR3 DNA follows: TGCGCCAGCAGCTTGGGGACAGGGATGAACACTGAAGCTTTCTTT. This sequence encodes CASSLGTGMNTEAFF.

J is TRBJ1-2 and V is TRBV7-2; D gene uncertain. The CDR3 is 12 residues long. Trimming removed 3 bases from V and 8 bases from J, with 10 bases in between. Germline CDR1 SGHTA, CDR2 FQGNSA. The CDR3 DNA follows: TGTGCCAGCAGCTTTGCGGGTCGGGGCTACACCTTC. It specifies CASSFAGRGYTF. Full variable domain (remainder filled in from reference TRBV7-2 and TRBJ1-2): GAGVSQSPSNKVTEKGKDVELRCDPISGHTALYWYRQSLGQGLEFLIYFQGNSAPDKSGLPSDRFSAERTGGSVSTLTIQRTQQEDSAVYLCASSFAGRGYTFGSGTRLTVV.

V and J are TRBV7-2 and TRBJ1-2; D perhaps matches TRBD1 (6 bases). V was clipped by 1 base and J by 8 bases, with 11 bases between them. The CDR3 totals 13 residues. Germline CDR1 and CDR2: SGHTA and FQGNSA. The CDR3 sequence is CASSLGRGYGYTF. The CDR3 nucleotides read TGTGCCAGCAGCTTAGGCAGGGGATACGGCTACACCTTC.

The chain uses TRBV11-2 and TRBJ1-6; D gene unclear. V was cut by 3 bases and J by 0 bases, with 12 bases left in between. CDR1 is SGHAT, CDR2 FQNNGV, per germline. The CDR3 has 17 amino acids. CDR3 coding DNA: TGTGCCAGCAGCTTTCTTTCCCCGGGCTCCTATAATTCACCCCTCCACTTT. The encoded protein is CASSFLSPGSYNSPLHF.

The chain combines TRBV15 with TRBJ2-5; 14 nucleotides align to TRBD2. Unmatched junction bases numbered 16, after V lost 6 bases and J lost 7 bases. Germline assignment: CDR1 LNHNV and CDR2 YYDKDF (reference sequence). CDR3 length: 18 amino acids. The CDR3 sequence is CATRNDYPGTSGRWTQYF. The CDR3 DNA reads TGTGCCACCAGAAACGACTACCCCGGGACTAGCGGGAGATGGACCCAGTACTTC.

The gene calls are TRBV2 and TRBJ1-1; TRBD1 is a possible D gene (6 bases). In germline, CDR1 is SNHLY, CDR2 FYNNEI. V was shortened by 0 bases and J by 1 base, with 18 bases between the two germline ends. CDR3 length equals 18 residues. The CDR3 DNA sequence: TGTGCCAGCAGTGAAGCGCTTCTTGGGGGGCTAGGGAACACTGAAGCTTTCTTT. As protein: CASSEALLGGLGNTEAFF.

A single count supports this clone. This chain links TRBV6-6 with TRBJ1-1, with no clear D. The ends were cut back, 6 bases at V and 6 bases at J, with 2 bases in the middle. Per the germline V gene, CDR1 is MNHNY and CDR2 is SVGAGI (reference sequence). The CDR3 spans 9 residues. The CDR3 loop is CASSPEAFF. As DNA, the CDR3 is TGTGCCAGCAGCCCTGAAGCTTTCTTT.

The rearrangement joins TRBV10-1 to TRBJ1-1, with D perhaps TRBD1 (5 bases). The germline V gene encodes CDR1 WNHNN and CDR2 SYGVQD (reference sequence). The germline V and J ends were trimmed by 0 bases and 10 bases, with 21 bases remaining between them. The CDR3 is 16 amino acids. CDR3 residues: CASSESNYRGISGAFF. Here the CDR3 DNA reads TGCGCCAGCAGTGAGTCGAATTATCGGGGGATCAGTGGAGCTTTCTTT.

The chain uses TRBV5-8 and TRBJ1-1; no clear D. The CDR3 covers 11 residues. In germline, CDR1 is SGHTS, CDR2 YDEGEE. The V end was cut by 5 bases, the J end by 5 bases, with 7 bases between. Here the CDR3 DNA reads TGTGCCAGCAGTCCCAGAACTGAAGCTTTCTTT. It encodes CASSPRTEAFF.

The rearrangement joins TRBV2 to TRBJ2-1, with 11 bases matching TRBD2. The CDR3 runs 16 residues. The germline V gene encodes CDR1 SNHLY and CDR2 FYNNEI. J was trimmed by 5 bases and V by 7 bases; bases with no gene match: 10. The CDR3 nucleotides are TGTGCCAGCACTATGACTAGCGGGATGGACCACAATGAGCAGTTCTTC. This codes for CASTMTSGMDHNEQFF. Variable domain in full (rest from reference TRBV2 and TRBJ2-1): EPEVTQTPSHQVTQMGQEVILRCVPISNHLYFYWYRQILGQKVEFLVSFYNNEISEKSEIFDDQFSVERPDGSNFTLKIRSTKLEDSAMYFCASTMTSGMDHNEQFFGPGTRLTVL.

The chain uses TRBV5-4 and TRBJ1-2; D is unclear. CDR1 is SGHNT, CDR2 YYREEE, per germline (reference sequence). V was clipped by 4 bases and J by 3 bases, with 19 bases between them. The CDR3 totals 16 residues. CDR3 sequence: CASSVRRLGLDYGYTF. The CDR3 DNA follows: TGTGCCAGCAGCGTGAGACGACTGGGTCTGGACTATGGCTACACCTTC.

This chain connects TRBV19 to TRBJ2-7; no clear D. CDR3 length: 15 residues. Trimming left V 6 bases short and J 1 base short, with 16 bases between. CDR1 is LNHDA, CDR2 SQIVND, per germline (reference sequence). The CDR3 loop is CASSRNWAASYEQYF. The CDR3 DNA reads TGTGCCAGTAGCAGGAATTGGGCGGCGTCCTACGAGCAGTACTTC.

CDR3 sequence reads: CASSLIASSSYEQYF. In DNA, the CDR3 is TGTGCCAGCAGCTTGATAGCCTCGAGCTCCTACGAGCAGTACTTC. The chain is built from TRBV7-2 and TRBJ2-7; no firm D call. This CDR3 comprises 15 residues. V lost 3 bases and J lost 0, with 12 bases in between. Germline CDR1 is SGHTA and CDR2 is FQGNSA.

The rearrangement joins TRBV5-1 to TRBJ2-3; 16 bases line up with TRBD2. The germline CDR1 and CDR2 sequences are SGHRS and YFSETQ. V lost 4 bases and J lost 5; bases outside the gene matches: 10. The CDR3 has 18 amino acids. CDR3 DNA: TGCGCCAGCAGCCTGGGACTAGCGGGGGGGCCTTTGTTAGATACGCAGTATTTT. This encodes CASSLGLAGGPLLDTQYF.

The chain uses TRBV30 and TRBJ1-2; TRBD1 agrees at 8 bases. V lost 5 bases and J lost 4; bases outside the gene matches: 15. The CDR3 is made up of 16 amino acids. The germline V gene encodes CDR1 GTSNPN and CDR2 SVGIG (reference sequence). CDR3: CAWSRVTGAPIYGYTF. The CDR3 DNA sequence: TGTGCCTGGTCCCGCGTGACAGGGGCCCCCATCTATGGCTACACCTTC.

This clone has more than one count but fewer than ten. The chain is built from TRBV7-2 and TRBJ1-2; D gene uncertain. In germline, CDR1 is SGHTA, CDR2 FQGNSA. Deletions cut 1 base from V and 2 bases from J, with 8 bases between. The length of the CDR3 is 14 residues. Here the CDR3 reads CASSLGVENYGYTF. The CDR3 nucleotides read TGTGCCAGCAGCTTAGGGGTAGAAAACTATGGCTACACCTTC.

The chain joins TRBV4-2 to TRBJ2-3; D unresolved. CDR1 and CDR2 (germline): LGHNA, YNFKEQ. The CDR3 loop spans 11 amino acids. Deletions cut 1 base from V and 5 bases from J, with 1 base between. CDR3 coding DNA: TGTGCCAGCAGCCAAGGAGATACGCAGTATTTT. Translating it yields CASSQGDTQYF.

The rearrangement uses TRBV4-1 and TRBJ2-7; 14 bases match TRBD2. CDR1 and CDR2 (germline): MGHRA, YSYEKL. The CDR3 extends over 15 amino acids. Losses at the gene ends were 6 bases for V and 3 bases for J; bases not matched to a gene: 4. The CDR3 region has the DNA TGCGCCAGCAGTCTGACTAGCGGGAGGGTCTACGAGCAGTACTTC. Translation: CASSLTSGRVYEQYF.

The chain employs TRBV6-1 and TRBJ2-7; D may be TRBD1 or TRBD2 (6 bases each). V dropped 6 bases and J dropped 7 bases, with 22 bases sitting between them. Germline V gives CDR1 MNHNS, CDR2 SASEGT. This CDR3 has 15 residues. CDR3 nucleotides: TGTGCCAGCAGGCGGTCGGGAGCAGGGGCGGAAGAGCAGTACTTC. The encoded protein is CASRRSGAGAEEQYF.